This TCR beta chain emerged from a study of T cells in women clearing cervical HPV infection. Turning to the study itself: Controls gave blood once infection was undetectable; cases at lesion identification. Case blood was drawn a median approximately 21 weeks after lesion detection.

The germline CDR1 and CDR2 sequences are SGHVS and FNYEAQ. V lost 1 base and J 2 bases, leaving 12 bases between the germline ends. The CDR3 extends over 15 amino acids. Sequencing was performed with immunoSEQ multiplex PCR; in TCRdb, only in-frame clones are kept and a portion is missing. This sample's clone table lists more than 40,000 clones. About this clone itself: Its antigen is still unknown. The read terminates 3 residues before the CDR3 end, so the remaining end is supplied by the germline J gene.

Notes on the study in general: Timing of associations relative to infection is unclear; T-cell subsets were not isolated.

Specimen: blood buffy coat. This receptor was taken from a woman aged 18 to 75 with a cervical HPV16 infection that either progressed to CIN3+ or cleared (not recorded which). The V gene is TRBV7-6, the J gene TRBJ2-7, with D possibly matching TRBD2 (5 bases). Incomplete CDR3 DNA: TGTGCCAGCAGCTTAGACCGGGGTATCCCCTACGAG. The encoded protein is CASSLDRGIPYE. The entire CDR3 protein is CASSLDRGIPYEQYF.